This record looks at one T cell receptor (beta chain) sequence and its context. Its antigen is still unknown. This table comes from immunoSEQ multiplex PCR, and its TCRdb copy is limited to in-frame clones, with some not included. The sample shows around 86,000 clones, 93% of them seen only once. The sample is drawn from a study of OX40 agonist ivuxolimab in advanced cancers. Findings and caveats of the study: Compared with CD4+, CD8+ T cells on average had more expanded clones. CD4+ and CD8+ blood T cells expanded clonally by week 6 at 0.1 to 3.0 mg/kg. Expanded peripheral T-cell antigen specificity went undetermined.

Germline V CDR1 and CDR2: MNHNS, SASEGT. This CDR3 contains 15 residues. V gave up 4 bases and J gave up 4 bases, with 13 bases separating them. Sequencing used CD4+ or CD8+ T cells sorted from blood, obtained in a trial of the OX40 agonist ivuxolimab. This clonotype was sampled from an adult with an advanced solid tumor such as melanoma, head and neck, liver or kidney cancer. This rearrangement joins TRBV6-1 to TRBJ1-4, with D unresolved. This CDR3 reads CASSAPRSGNEKLFF. Here the CDR3 DNA reads TGTGCCAGCAGTGCCCCGAGGTCGGGTAATGAAAAACTGTTTTTT.